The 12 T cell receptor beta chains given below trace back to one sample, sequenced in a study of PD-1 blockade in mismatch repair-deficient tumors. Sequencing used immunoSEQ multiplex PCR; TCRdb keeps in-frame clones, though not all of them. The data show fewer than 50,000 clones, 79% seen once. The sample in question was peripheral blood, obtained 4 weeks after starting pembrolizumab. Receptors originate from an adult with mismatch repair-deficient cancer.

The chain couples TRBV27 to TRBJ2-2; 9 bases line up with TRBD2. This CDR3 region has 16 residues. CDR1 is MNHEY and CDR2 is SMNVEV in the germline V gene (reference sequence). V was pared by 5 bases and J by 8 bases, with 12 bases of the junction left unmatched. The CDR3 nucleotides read TGTGCCAGCAGTACAACGATGGCGGGAGGGCCGGGGGAGCTGTTTTTT. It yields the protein CASSTTMAGGPGELFF.

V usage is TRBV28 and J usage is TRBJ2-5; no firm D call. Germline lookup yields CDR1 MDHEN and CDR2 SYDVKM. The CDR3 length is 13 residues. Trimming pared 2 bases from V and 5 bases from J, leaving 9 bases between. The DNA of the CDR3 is TGTGCCAGCAGTTTAGCGGCTCTGGAGACCCAGTACTTC. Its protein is CASSLAALETQYF.

The CDR3 reads CASSIQGEQYF. CDR3 sequence (DNA): TGTGCCAGCAGCATCCAAGGGGAGCAGTACTTC. The chain joins TRBV5-6 to TRBJ2-7; D unresolved. V was trimmed by 4 bases and J by 7 bases, leaving 9 bases between them. Looked up from germline, CDR1 is SGHDT and CDR2 is YYEEEE. The CDR3 is made up of 11 amino acids.

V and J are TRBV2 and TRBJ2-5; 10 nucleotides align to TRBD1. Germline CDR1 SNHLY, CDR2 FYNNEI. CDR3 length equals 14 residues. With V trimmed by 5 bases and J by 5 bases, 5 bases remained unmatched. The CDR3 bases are TGTGCCAGCAGTCGGGACAGGGGAGTCGAGACCCAGTACTTC. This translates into CASSRDRGVETQYF.

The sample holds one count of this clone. DNA for the CDR3: TGCGCCAGCAGCCAAGGCGGACTAGCGGGACGCACAGATACGCAGTATTTT. This sequence encodes CASSQGGLAGRTDTQYF. The chain joins TRBV4-1 to TRBJ2-3; TRBD2 agrees at 12 bases. There are 17 residues in the CDR3. The trim removed 1 base at V and 1 base at J, leaving 3 bases unmatched. Looked up from germline, CDR1 is MGHRA and CDR2 is YSYEKL.

CDR3 DNA: TGTGCCAGCAATTCCTATAGGGACAGCACTGAAGCTTTCTTT. This codes for CASNSYRDSTEAFF. The chain uses TRBV6-5 and TRBJ1-1; 7 nucleotides match TRBD1. V was clipped by 7 bases and J by 4 bases; unmatched bases: 9. The CDR3 has 14 residues. Germline lookup yields CDR1 MNHEY and CDR2 SVGAGI.

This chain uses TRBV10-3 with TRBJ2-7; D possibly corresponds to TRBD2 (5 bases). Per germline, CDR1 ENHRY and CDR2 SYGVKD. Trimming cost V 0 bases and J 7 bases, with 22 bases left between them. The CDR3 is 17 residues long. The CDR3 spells CAISESTAGGCLAEQYF. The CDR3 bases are TGTGCCATCAGTGAGTCGACGGCAGGCGGGTGTCTCGCGGAGCAGTACTTC.

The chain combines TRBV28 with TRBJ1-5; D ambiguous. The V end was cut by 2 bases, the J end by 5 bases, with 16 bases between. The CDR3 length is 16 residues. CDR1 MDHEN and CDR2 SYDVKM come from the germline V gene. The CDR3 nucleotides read TGTGCCAGCAGTTTAGTCAGGATGGCCCACTATCAGCCCCAGCATTTT. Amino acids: CASSLVRMAHYQPQHF.

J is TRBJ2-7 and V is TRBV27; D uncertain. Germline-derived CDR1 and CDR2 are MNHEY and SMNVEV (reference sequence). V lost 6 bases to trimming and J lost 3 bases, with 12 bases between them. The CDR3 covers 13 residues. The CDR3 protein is CASSPRTGYEQYF. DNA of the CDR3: TGTGCCAGCAGCCCTAGGACGGGCTACGAGCAGTACTTC.

As DNA, the CDR3 is TGTGCCAGCAGCTTCGGGGGACAACTTCTATACGAGCAGTACTTC. Translation: CASSFGGQLLYEQYF. The chain is built from TRBV7-9 and TRBJ2-7; D is tentatively TRBD1 or TRBD2 (6 bases each). CDR1 is SEHNR, CDR2 FQNEAQ, per germline (reference sequence). This CDR3 spans 15 amino acids. V lost 3 bases and J lost 4, with 16 bases in between.

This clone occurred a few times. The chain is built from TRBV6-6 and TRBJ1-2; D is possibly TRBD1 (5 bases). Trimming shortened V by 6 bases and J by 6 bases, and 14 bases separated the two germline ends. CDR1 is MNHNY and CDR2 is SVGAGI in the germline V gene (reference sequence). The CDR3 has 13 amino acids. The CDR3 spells CASRPTGVDGYTF. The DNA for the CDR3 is TGTGCCAGCAGACCGACGGGGGTGGATGGCTACACCTTC.

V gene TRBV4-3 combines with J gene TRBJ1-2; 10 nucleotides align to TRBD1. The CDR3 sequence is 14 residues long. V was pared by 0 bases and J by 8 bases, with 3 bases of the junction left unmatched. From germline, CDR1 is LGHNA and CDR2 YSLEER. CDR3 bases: TGCGCCAGCAGCCAAGAAGTGGACAGGGGGGGCTACACCTTC. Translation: CASSQEVDRGGYTF.